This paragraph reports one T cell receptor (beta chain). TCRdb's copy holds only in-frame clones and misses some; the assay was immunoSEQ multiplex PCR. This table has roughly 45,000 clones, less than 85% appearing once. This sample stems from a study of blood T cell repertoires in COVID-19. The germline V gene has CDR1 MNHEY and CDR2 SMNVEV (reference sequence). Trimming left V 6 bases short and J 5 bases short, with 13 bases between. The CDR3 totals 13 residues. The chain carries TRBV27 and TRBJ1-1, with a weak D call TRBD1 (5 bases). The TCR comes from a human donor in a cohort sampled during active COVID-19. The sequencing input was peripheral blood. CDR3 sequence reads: CASRGLPGTEAFF. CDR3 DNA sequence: TGTGCCAGCAGGGGACTCCCGGGGACTGAAGCTTTCTTT.